What follows describes a single T cell receptor (beta chain). CDR1 SGHRS and CDR2 YFSETQ come from the germline V gene. The CDR3 sequence is 17 residues long. V lost 7 bases, J lost 8 bases, and 14 bases stayed unmatched. Sequencing was performed with immunoSEQ multiplex PCR; in TCRdb, only in-frame clones are kept and a portion is missing. The sample gives hundreds of thousands of clones, around 95% of which show up once; approximately 0.018% is in the top ten. The source of the sample is a study of shared T cell receptors in the human thymus. This receptor was taken from a human donor. The rearrangement links TRBV5-1 to TRBJ2-1; TRBD2 aligns across 14 bases. The specimen sequenced was thymocytes. The CDR3 DNA sequence: TGCGCCAGCTGGGGACTAGCGGGAGCCCTGGAGGACGATGAGCAGTTCTTC. Translation gives CASWGLAGALEDDEQFF. The full variable domain, in which reference TRBV5-1 and TRBJ2-1 provide the parts outside the CDR3, is KAGVTQTPRYLIKTRGQQVTLSCSPISGHRSVSWYQQTPGQGLQFLFEYFSETQRNKGNFPGRFSGRQFSNSRSEMNVSTLELGDSALYLCASWGLAGALEDDEQFFGPGTRLTVL.